This TCR beta chain emerged from a study of T cell changes during pregnancy in multiple sclerosis. Germline V gene data show CDR1 as SGHNT and CDR2 as YYREEE (reference sequence). The germline V and J ends were trimmed by 10 bases and 1 base, with 16 bases remaining between them. This CDR3 comprises 14 residues. Data came from immunoSEQ multiplex PCR; TCRdb stores just in-frame clones and leaves some out. The sample includes approximately 71,000 clones, around 90% of them seen just once. This chain joins TRBV5-4 and TRBJ2-3, with D tentatively TRBD2 (5 bases). The specimen was peripheral blood, collected in the second trimester of pregnancy. The TCR sequence derives from a female donor with multiple sclerosis, enrolled in a pregnancy study. Here the CDR3 reads CAFLDLAGTDTQYF. CDR3 nucleotide sequence: TGTGCCTTCCTGGATCTAGCCGGCACAGATACGCAGTATTTT.